This record covers a single T cell receptor beta chain. Its target is unknown. Clones were read by immunoSEQ multiplex PCR, and TCRdb kept only the in-frame ones, dropping some. The repertoire includes 2.3 million or so clones, 80% to 95% of them detected once, and 0.39% sits in the top ten. Every one of the donors was a Caucasian adult that lived in Nashville, Tennessee. The entry originates in a study of shared clonotypes between healthy human individuals. Findings and caveats of the study: The sharing of 5% to 6.5% of naive CD4 clonotypes was seen across a handful of donors. Generation probabilities were higher for clonotypes shared across all four sorted-subset donors than for unshared ones.

Trimming stripped 7 bases from V and 0 bases from J, with 15 bases between. The CDR3 sequence is 16 residues long. Germline V gives CDR1 MNHNY, CDR2 SVGAGI (reference sequence). J is TRBJ2-2 and V is TRBV6-6; no firm D call. The source of this sequence is a man aged 18 to 29 in good health. Some clones in this sample may be carry-over from other donors' samples. The sequenced sample consisted of naive CD4+ T cells from PBMCs. Subset reported: CD45RA+ positively selected. The chain's CDR3 is CASTRLRSTNTGELFF. CDR3 nucleotides: TGTGCCAGCACCCGACTGAGGAGTACGAACACCGGGGAGCTGTTTTTT.